The 30 T cell receptor beta chains given below trace back to one sample, sequenced in a study of cytomegalovirus exposure and HLA in healthy donors. The PCR made use of 60 Vbeta and 13 Jbeta primers. TCRdb keeps only in-frame clones here, not all; method: immunoSEQ multiplex PCR. The repertoire consists of under 200,000 clones, with over 75% occurring once and the leading ten covering 6.3%. Sequencing was carried out using PBMCs. The receptors stem from a man aged 35-49 years in good health and CMV-seropositive.

The chain recombines TRBV7-9 with TRBJ2-1; 9 bases map to TRBD2. With V trimmed by 6 bases and J by 5 bases, 8 bases remained unmatched. The V gene's germline CDR1 is SEHNR and CDR2 FQNEAQ (reference sequence). The CDR3 covers 15 residues. The CDR3 here is CASRNRTSVHNEQFF. Here the CDR3 DNA reads TGTGCCAGCAGAAACCGGACTAGCGTACACAATGAGCAGTTCTTC. Based on the CDR3 plus reference TRBV7-9 and TRBJ2-1, the full variable domain is DTGVSQNPRHKITKRGQNVTFRCDPISEHNRLYWYRQTLGQGPEFLTYFQNEAQLEKSRLLSDRFSAERPKGSFSTLEIQRTEQGDSAMYLCASRNRTSVHNEQFFGPGTRLTVL.

CDR3 nucleotides: TGTGCCAGTAGCGCAGACAGGGGTGGAATAGATACGCAGTATTTT. Amino acids: CASSADRGGIDTQYF. The chain has TRBV19 and TRBJ2-3, with 8 bases identical to TRBD1. J gave up 5 bases and V 6 bases, and 10 bases lay outside the gene matches. The CDR3 totals 15 residues. Germline assignment: CDR1 LNHDA and CDR2 SQIVND (reference sequence).

The chain employs TRBV27 and TRBJ2-1, with 7 bases matching TRBD2. CDR1 and CDR2 from the germline V gene are MNHEY and SMNVEV (reference sequence). Germline trimming cut 0 bases from V and 2 bases from J; bases unmatched to any gene: 7. The CDR3 covers 17 residues. CDR3 coding DNA: TGTGCCAGCAGTTTATCGTCGGCGGGGGATCCCTACAATGAGCAGTTCTTC. Amino acids: CASSLSSAGDPYNEQFF.

The CDR3 bases are TGTGCCAGCAGTTTTCCTAGCGGGGGGCCGGGGTACGAGCAGTACTTC. It yields the protein CASSFPSGGPGYEQYF. The rearrangement joins TRBV28 to TRBJ2-7; 11 bases agree with TRBD2. Germline-derived CDR1 and CDR2 are MDHEN and SYDVKM. V shed 3 bases and J 4 bases; nucleotides not matched to a gene: 8. This CDR3 is built from 16 residues.

This clone was seen a handful of times. This rearrangement joins TRBV6-1 to TRBJ2-7, with D hard to call. The CDR3 runs to 11 residues. Germline V gene data show CDR1 as MNHNS and CDR2 as SASEGT. V lost 7 bases and J 5 bases, leaving 9 bases between the germline ends. The CDR3 region has the DNA TGTGCCAGCACTCTCCCTGACGAGCAGTACTTC. The encoded protein is CASTLPDEQYF.

This chain links TRBV21-1 with TRBJ2-7; the table's D call of TRBD1 was not tested on the DNA. TRBV21-1 is recorded as a pseudogene. The CDR3 length is 16 residues. The CDR3 DNA sequence: TGTGCCAGCAGCAGGGCTGCGGACAGGGACCCCTACGAGCAGTACTTC. The encoded protein is CASSRAADRDPYEQYF.

The rearrangement links TRBV10-3 to TRBJ2-3; D gene ambiguous. The V and J ends lost 0 bases and 5 bases respectively, with 3 bases between them. The CDR3 is 12 amino acids. Germline CDR1 and CDR2: ENHRY and SYGVKD. CDR3 amino acids: CAISESQDTQYF. CDR3 nucleotides: TGTGCCATCAGTGAGTCTCAAGATACGCAGTATTTT.

The J gene is TRBJ2-1, the V gene TRBV7-9, with D perhaps TRBD2 (6 bases). The V end lost 4 bases, the J end lost 5 bases, and 18 bases lay between the germline ends. This CDR3 is 16 amino acids long. The germline V gene encodes CDR1 SEHNR and CDR2 FQNEAQ (reference sequence). CDR3 loop: CASSWERAQMNNEQFF. The CDR3 DNA is TGTGCCAGCAGCTGGGAGCGGGCCCAAATGAACAATGAGCAGTTCTTC.

This rearrangement joins TRBV4-1 to TRBJ1-2, with a possible D match to TRBD1 (5 bases). Looked up from germline, CDR1 is MGHRA and CDR2 is YSYEKL. The length of the CDR3 is 14 residues. The V end lost 1 base, the J end lost 6 bases, and 12 bases lay between the germline ends. CDR3 sequence (DNA): TGCGCCAGCAGCCAAGCTCAGGGAGGGAATGGCTACACCTTC. Protein: CASSQAQGGNGYTF.

The V and J genes are TRBV30 and TRBJ2-7, with TRBD1 matching 7 bases. With 1 base clipped from V and 3 bases from J, the junction kept 3 bases outside the gene matches. This CDR3 has 13 residues. Germline V gene data show CDR1 as GTSNPN and CDR2 as SVGIG (reference sequence). CDR3 protein: CAWSGGQIYEQYF. Written as DNA, the CDR3 is TGTGCCTGGAGTGGGGGACAGATCTACGAGCAGTACTTC.

This chain's CDR3 is CASSLGPGEAFF. CDR3 in DNA: TGCGCCAGCAGCTTGGGGCCCGGGGAAGCTTTCTTT. The V and J genes are TRBV5-1 and TRBJ1-1; D is unresolved. Germline CDR1 and CDR2: SGHRS and YFSETQ. The germline V and J ends were trimmed by 0 bases and 8 bases, with 8 bases remaining between them. The CDR3 spans 12 residues. The full variable domain, in which reference TRBV5-1 and TRBJ1-1 provide the parts outside the CDR3, is KAGVTQTPRYLIKTRGQQVTLSCSPISGHRSVSWYQQTPGQGLQFLFEYFSETQRNKGNFPGRFSGRQFSNSRSEMNVSTLELGDSALYLCASSLGPGEAFFGQGTRLTVV.

The chain links TRBV7-6 to TRBJ2-2; 12 nucleotides agree with TRBD1. Germline V CDR1 and CDR2: SGHVS, FNYEAQ. The CDR3 has 14 amino acids. V lost 3 bases to trimming and J lost 9 bases; unmatched junction nucleotides: 2. In nucleotides, the CDR3 is TGTGCCAGCAGCTTCCGGGACAGGGGGCGGGAGCTGTTTTTT. Protein: CASSFRDRGRELFF.

The V gene is TRBV30, the J gene TRBJ2-3, with 7 bases that match TRBD2. Trimming cost V 4 bases and J 0 bases; bases outside gene matches: 7. Germline loops: CDR1 GTSNPN, CDR2 SVGIG (reference sequence). The CDR3 totals 15 residues. DNA of the CDR3: TGTGCCTGGACTCTGGGAGGGGCGAGCACAGATACGCAGTATTTT. It translates to CAWTLGGASTDTQYF.

This clone was seen a handful of times. The CDR3 DNA reads as TGTGCCAGCAGTTATTCTGGACAGGGTGAAGCTTTCTTT. Encoded protein: CASSYSGQGEAFF. This chain links TRBV2 with TRBJ1-1; 8 nucleotides match TRBD1. V lost 5 bases, J lost 7 bases, and 6 bases stayed unmatched. In germline, CDR1 is SNHLY, CDR2 FYNNEI. The CDR3 runs 13 residues.

The V and J genes are TRBV28 and TRBJ1-2, with D tentatively TRBD1 (5 bases). CDR3 length: 15 residues. V lost 5 bases and J lost 4, with 17 bases in between. Germline-derived CDR1 and CDR2 are MDHEN and SYDVKM. The CDR3 here is CASSLTREGSYGYTF. Here the CDR3 DNA reads TGTGCCAGCAGTCTCACCCGGGAGGGGAGCTATGGCTACACCTTC.

This clone was counted between two and nine times. This chain connects TRBV7-3 to TRBJ2-5, with TRBD2 matching 10 bases. Germline CDR1 SGHTA, CDR2 FQGTGA. V lost 6 bases, J lost 2 bases, and 6 bases stayed unmatched. CDR3 length: 15 residues. For the CDR3, the DNA is TGTGCCAGCAGACCTAGCGGGAGCCCGCAAGAGACCCAGTACTTC. Its translation is CASRPSGSPQETQYF.

A few counts support this clone. V and J are TRBV5-4 and TRBJ1-4, with a possible D match to TRBD1 (6 bases). CDR3 length equals 15 residues. In germline, CDR1 is SGHNT, CDR2 YYREEE (reference sequence). Trimming removed 0 bases at V and 3 bases at J, with 9 bases between. The CDR3 DNA reads TGTGCCAGCAGCTTGGACAGGGCCTCTAATGAAAAACTGTTTTTT. Protein sequence: CASSLDRASNEKLFF.

V and J are TRBV11-2 and TRBJ2-7; 13 bases agree with TRBD2. V dropped 1 base and J dropped 5; count of bases not matched to a gene: 2. Looked up from germline, CDR1 is SGHAT and CDR2 is FQNNGV. This CDR3 comprises 15 residues. The CDR3 reads CASSLVGLAGNEQYF. CDR3 in DNA: TGTGCCAGCAGCTTAGTGGGACTAGCGGGGAACGAGCAGTACTTC.

The chain combines TRBV9 with TRBJ2-1; weak D call: TRBD2 (7 bases). The CDR3 is 14 residues long. Germline CDR1 is SGDLS and CDR2 is YYNGEE. V dropped 3 bases and J dropped 4 bases, with 11 bases sitting between them. The CDR3 bases are TGTGCCAGCAGCGAGGGGGGGGTTTACAATGAGCAGTTCTTC. Translation gives CASSEGGVYNEQFF.

The chain links TRBV28 to TRBJ1-4; D unresolved. V was trimmed by 5 bases and J by 0 bases, leaving 10 bases between them. CDR1 MDHEN and CDR2 SYDVKM come from the germline V gene. The length of the CDR3 is 15 residues. The chain's CDR3 is CASSLFRATNEKLFF. In nucleotides, the CDR3 is TGTGCCAGCAGTCTCTTTAGAGCAACTAATGAAAAACTGTTTTTT. The full variable domain, its missing parts supplied by reference TRBV28 and TRBJ1-4, is DVKVTQSSRYLVKRTGEKVFLECVQDMDHENMFWYRQDPGLGLRLIYFSYDVKMKEKGDIPEGYSVSREKKERFSLILESASTNQTSMYLCASSLFRATNEKLFFGSGTQLSVL.

This clone came up a few times. This chain connects TRBV7-2 to TRBJ2-1, with D perhaps matching TRBD1 (6 bases). CDR3 length equals 14 residues. Germline V gene lookup returns CDR1 SGHTA and CDR2 FQGNSA. V was cut by 2 bases and J by 5 bases, with 10 bases left in between. The CDR3 sequence is CASSLTWGHNEQFF. CDR3 in DNA: TGTGCCAGCAGCTTAACATGGGGGCACAATGAGCAGTTCTTC. Variable domain in full (rest from reference TRBV7-2 and TRBJ2-1): GAGVSQSPSNKVTEKGKDVELRCDPISGHTALYWYRQSLGQGLEFLIYFQGNSAPDKSGLPSDRFSAERTGGSVSTLTIQRTQQEDSAVYLCASSLTWGHNEQFFGPGTRLTVL.

The chain joins TRBV9 to TRBJ1-2, with D unclear. V gave up 4 bases and J gave up 3 bases, with 16 bases separating them. Germline values: CDR1 SGDLS, CDR2 YYNGEE. The CDR3 length is 15 residues. The CDR3 sequence is CASSPRGESDYGYTF. CDR3 bases: TGTGCCAGCAGCCCCCGAGGAGAGAGTGACTATGGCTACACCTTC.

The V call is TRBV9, the J call TRBJ2-5, with TRBD2 identical over 11 bases. The germline V gene encodes CDR1 SGDLS and CDR2 YYNGEE. The CDR3 is 17 amino acids. The V and J ends lost 2 bases and 4 bases, in that order; junction bases with no gene match: 10. In DNA form, the CDR3 reads TGTGCCAGCAGCGTGGGGGGGACTAGCGGCCCGGCAGAGACCCAGTACTTC. Its translation is CASSVGGTSGPAETQYF.

The CDR3 bases are TGTGCCAGTAGTTTGACGGCAAGCCGGCGGGTCACCATATATTTT. Protein product: CASSLTASRRVTIYF. V is TRBV19 and J is TRBJ1-3; D gene unclear. From germline, CDR1 is LNHDA and CDR2 SQIVND (reference sequence). This CDR3 comprises 15 residues. Trimming cost V 5 bases and J 9 bases, with 20 bases left between them.

This clone was picked up one time. The chain links TRBV9 to TRBJ1-4; perhaps TRBD1 as D (6 bases). Germline values: CDR1 SGDLS, CDR2 YYNGEE. Trimming stripped 3 bases from V and 8 bases from J, with 14 bases between. The CDR3 covers 14 residues. The CDR3 DNA sequence: TGTGCCAGCAGCGAGGCGGGGGCAGAGGAAAAACTGTTTTTT. Residues: CASSEAGAEEKLFF.

The genes are TRBV6-5 and TRBJ2-7; D perhaps matches TRBD2 (5 bases). Germline loops: CDR1 MNHEY, CDR2 SVGAGI. This CDR3 contains 14 residues. The germline V and J ends were trimmed by 6 bases and 6 bases, with 18 bases remaining between them. CDR3 loop: CASSPTGLSLEQYF. DNA for the CDR3: TGTGCCAGCAGCCCTACCGGACTGAGTCTCGAGCAGTACTTC.

This sequence joins TRBV27 and TRBJ1-5; TRBD1 might be the D (5 bases). CDR1 is MNHEY and CDR2 is SMNVEV in the germline V gene (reference sequence). The CDR3 extends over 14 amino acids. V gave up 6 bases and J gave up 0 bases, with 9 bases separating them. In nucleotides, the CDR3 is TGTGCCAGCAGGCCGACAGTTAGCAATCAGCCCCAGCATTTT. This sequence encodes CASRPTVSNQPQHF.

In this sample, this clone turned up a few times. The chain recombines TRBV5-1 with TRBJ2-7, with TRBD1 matching over 7 bases. Germline V CDR1 and CDR2: SGHRS, YFSETQ. V shed 3 bases, J shed 7 bases, and the junction held 22 bases outside the gene matches. The CDR3 is 18 amino acids. CDR3 DNA sequence: TGCGCCAGCAGCTCCCACCCCCCACCCGACAGGGTCCTCGGGGAGCAGTACTTC. Its translation: CASSSHPPPDRVLGEQYF.

This chain joins TRBV11-2 and TRBJ2-2; D might be TRBD1 (6 bases). CDR1 is SGHAT, CDR2 FQNNGV, per germline. The CDR3 loop spans 14 amino acids. Trimming stripped 5 bases from V and 7 bases from J, with 14 bases between. CDR3 coding DNA: TGTGCCAGCAGCAAGGGGGAGTGGGGCGGGGAGCTGTTTTTT. It encodes CASSKGEWGGELFF.

Here the CDR3 reads CASSLDRGWTDTQYF. The CDR3 nucleotides are TGCGCCAGCAGCTTGGACAGGGGTTGGACAGATACGCAGTATTTT. The chain is built from TRBV5-1 and TRBJ2-3; 7 bases match TRBD1. Germline-derived CDR1 and CDR2 are SGHRS and YFSETQ. The CDR3 extends over 15 amino acids. V gave up 0 bases and J gave up 3 bases; unmatched junction bases: 4.